Sequencing of this T cell receptor (beta chain) was carried out in a study of shared clonotypes between healthy human individuals. Turning to the study itself: The donor group consisted of a couple of women and a few men, aged 18 to 49. CD4 naive cells filled three plates per donor, CD4 memory three, CD8 naive two and CD8 memory one. Study-wide points: Larger richness was generally estimated for naive than memory subsets.

Using immunoSEQ multiplex PCR, the repertoire was profiled, and TCRdb retains in-frame clones only, with some absent. Of millions of clones in the sample, more than 85% were seen once. A word on this clone: The antigen is undetermined. Other DNA sequences in the same sample also yield this CDR3.

Naivety among CD8 cells was defined by CD45RO negativity and positive CCR7 selection, thereby excluding terminally differentiated effector memory CD45RA+ cells. Within Nashville, Tennessee resided all donors, each a Caucasian adult. The TCR sequence derives from a man aged 18 to 35 in good health. Some clones in this sample may be carry-over from other donors' samples. The sequenced material came from naive CD8+ T cells from PBMCs.

DNA for the CDR3: TGTGCCAGCAGCGCAACTAGCGGGAGTTCTTACGAGCAGTACTTC. This translates into CASSATSGSSYEQYF. The chain carries TRBV7-9 and TRBJ2-7; TRBD2 matches at 11 bases. Per germline, CDR1 SEHNR and CDR2 FQNEAQ (reference sequence). This CDR3 contains 15 residues. Unmatched junction bases numbered 7, after V lost 5 bases and J lost 4 bases.